This T cell receptor (beta chain) was recorded in a study of Ad26.COV2.S vaccination and SARS-CoV-2 variants. Treatment in this sample: 19 received Ad26.COV2.S at low or high dose, single or two shots; about 5 received placebo; per-sample allocation not given. Collection of samples fell on day 63 after the first vaccine or placebo injection. The CDR3 totals 11 residues. Per the germline V gene, CDR1 is KGHDR and CDR2 is SFDVKD. V was clipped by 9 bases and J by 4 bases; unmatched bases: 1. Libraries were prepared by immunoSEQ multiplex PCR; TCRdb keeps only in-frame clonotypes and omits some of them. Of 500,000 or so clones in the sample, around 90% were seen once.

The sequencing here drew on peripheral blood, taken in a trial of Ad26.COV2.S vaccine versus placebo. The chain links TRBV24-1 to TRBJ2-5; TRBD2 matches 7 bases. This TCR derives from a person aged 18-60 years who received the Ad26.COV2.S COVID-19 vaccine or a placebo. CDR3: CATAGAETQYF. The DNA of the CDR3 is TGTGCCACCGCGGGAGCAGAGACCCAGTACTTC.